This is a list of T cell receptor beta chains from one sample in a study of T cell repertoires in cytomegalovirus infection. TCRdb re-analysed the reads in MiXCR, keeping a single row per CDR3 protein. The sample has about 600,000 distinct CDR3 sequences, 20% to 25% seen once; the top ten hold approximately 8.2%. The sample consisted of CD8+ T cells from PBMCs. These TCRs come from a human donor in good health (CMV status not recorded). Some clones in this sample may be carry-over from other donors' samples. CDR3s include the opening cysteine and the closing phenylalanine or tryptophan. The D gene is left open where the match is weak. Some rows mark clone size as missing; the rest say once, few, many or name a class of expanded clone.

>-|-|TRBV29-1|TRBJ2-4
TGCAGCGTTGAAGGCGCCGCGGGGGCCAAAAACATTCAGTACTTC
CSVEGAAGAKNIQYF
>-|-|TRBV20-1|TRBJ1-2
TGCAGTGCTAGAGTTAGGACGGGTTATGGCTACACCTTC
CSARVRTGYGYTF
>-|few|TRBV5-5|TRBJ2-7
TGTGCCAGCAGCTTGACCCTCGGGCCGAACGAGCAGTACTTC
CASSLTLGPNEQYF
>TRBD1|-|TRBV11-2|TRBJ1-1
TGTGCCAGCAGCACCGGACAGGTAAAGTCTGAAGCTTTCTTT
CASSTGQVKSEAFF
>-|few|TRBV7-9|TRBJ1-2
TGTGCCAGCAGCATGCCCATGGGCTATGGCTACACCTTC
CASSMPMGYGYTF
>-|-|TRBV15|TRBJ2-7
TGTGCCACCAGCGTCCGAATAACAGGGTACGACGAGCAGTACTTC
CATSVRITGYDEQYF
>TRBD1|few|TRBV6-5|TRBJ2-5
TGTGCCAGCAGTCCCGACAGGGGCCGGCAAGAGACCCAGTACTTC
CASSPDRGRQETQYF
>-|many|TRBV7-6|TRBJ2-7
TGTGCCAGCAGTATAGGGGCAGGAATCCACGAGCAGTACTTC
CASSIGAGIHEQYF
>-|-|TRBV27|TRBJ2-2
TGTGCCAGCAGTTTATCCTTGGCAGGGACCGGGGAGCTGTTTTTT
CASSLSLAGTGELFF
>-|many|TRBV11-3|TRBJ2-1
TGTGCCAGCAGCTCGGACCTGGCACCCTACAATGAGCAGTTCTTC
CASSSDLAPYNEQFF
>TRBD2|few|TRBV2|TRBJ2-1
TGTGCCAGCAAGGAGGGTAGCGGGGGGCGTAACGCCTACAATGAGCAGTTCTTC
CASKEGSGGRNAYNEQFF
>-|-|TRBV5-5|TRBJ1-5
TGTGCCAGCAGCCCCGACGGACCTTATAGCAATCAGCCCCAGCATTTT
CASSPDGPYSNQPQHF
>-|-|TRBV4-2|TRBJ2-7
TGTGCCAGCAGCAGCATAACCCGGGACGAGACCTACGAGCAGTACTTC
CASSSITRDETYEQYF
>-|-|TRBV2|TRBJ2-2
TGTGCCAGCATCGGGACGGACACCGGGGAGCTGTTTTTT
CASIGTDTGELFF
>-|many|TRBV12-3/TRBV12-4|TRBJ2-2
TGTGCCAGCAGTTTCATTGCGGGTCGGGAGCTGTTTTTT
CASSFIAGRELFF
>TRBD2|-|TRBV6-5|TRBJ2-5
TGTGCCAGCAGCCACGGACTAGCGGGGGTACAAGAGACCCAGTACTTC
CASSHGLAGVQETQYF
>-|many|TRBV7-2|TRBJ2-3
TGTGCCAGCAGCTTAGGGACTTCCTCAGATACGCAGTATTTT
CASSLGTSSDTQYF
>-|-|TRBV20-1|TRBJ2-3
TGCAGTGTAGAGGACCTGGAGGGGGTCACAGATACGCAGTATTTT
CSVEDLEGVTDTQYF
>-|few|TRBV7-9|TRBJ1-2
TGTGCCAGCAGCTTATTCGACTATGGCTACACCTTC
CASSLFDYGYTF
>TRBD1|many|TRBV7-2|TRBJ2-1
TGTGCCAGCAGCTTATCCACAGGGGCTGGCTACAATGAGCAGTTCTTC
CASSLSTGAGYNEQFF